Many counts were recorded for the clone carrying this T cell receptor beta chain. Its antigen is unidentified. TCRdb itself ran the reads through MiXCR, one entry per CDR3 protein. This table holds a few hundred thousand distinct CDR3 sequences, roughly 15% found once. This record comes from a study of T cell repertoires in cytomegalovirus infection. Study-level information: TCR beta signatures that were public indicated CMV infection and matching HLA type.

CDR1 is SGHTA, CDR2 FQGNSA, per germline. The CDR3 covers 15 residues. V was clipped by 2 bases and J by 1 base, with 11 bases between them. Broader study findings: Predominance within the ex vivo response was attributable to HLA-C-restricted CMV-specific TCR beta clonotypes.

This chain uses TRBV7-2 with TRBJ1-2; D unresolved. The source is a human donor in good health (CMV status not recorded). Some clones in this sample may be carry-over from other donors' samples. The sequenced sample was PBMCs. The CDR3 protein is CASSLNPGINYGYTF. As DNA, the CDR3 is TGTGCCAGCAGCTTAAATCCAGGAATTAACTATGGCTACACCTTC. The variable domain in full, completed from reference TRBV7-2 and TRBJ1-2, reads GAGVSQSPSNKVTEKGKDVELRCDPISGHTALYWYRQSLGQGLEFLIYFQGNSAPDKSGLPSDRFSAERTGGSVSTLTIQRTQQEDSAVYLCASSLNPGINYGYTFGSGTRLTVV.